Presented here are 20 T cell receptor beta chains from one specimen sequenced in a study of cytomegalovirus exposure and HLA in healthy donors. Researchers ran the PCR with 60 Vbeta and 13 Jbeta primers. The data were produced by immunoSEQ multiplex PCR, yet TCRdb's version contains in-frame clones alone and is incomplete. The sample contains approximately 120,000 clones, approximately 73% of which appear only once. The specimen was PBMCs. These receptor sequences come from a man aged 40-49 years in good health and CMV-seronegative.

The CDR3 is CASTPGGAYNEQFF. In DNA form, the CDR3 reads TGTGCCAGTACCCCTGGGGGGGCCTACAATGAGCAGTTCTTC. The V and J genes are TRBV19 and TRBJ2-1; 7 positions agree with TRBD2. CDR3 length equals 14 residues. Per germline, CDR1 LNHDA and CDR2 SQIVND (reference sequence). V gave up 7 bases and J gave up 2 bases; unmatched junction bases: 5.

The chain couples TRBV19 to TRBJ2-7, with 11 nucleotides matching TRBD1. V was pared by 3 bases and J by 2 bases, with 9 bases of the junction left unmatched. Per the germline V gene, CDR1 is LNHDA and CDR2 is SQIVND (reference sequence). The length of the CDR3 is 17 residues. The DNA for the CDR3 is TGTGCCAGTAGTATCCTCCTGGACAGGGGGCTCACCTACGAGCAGTACTTC. Its protein is CASSILLDRGLTYEQYF.

This clone was detected only a few times. This sequence joins TRBV5-8 and TRBJ2-7; 10 positions match TRBD1. Per the germline V gene, CDR1 is SGHTS and CDR2 is YDEGEE. V gave up 5 bases and J gave up 7 bases; unmatched junction bases: 9. The length of the CDR3 is 14 residues. CDR3 in DNA: TGTGCCAGCAGGGCCGGGACAGGGGTTAGTGAGCAGTACTTC. Amino acid sequence: CASRAGTGVSEQYF. Combining the CDR3 with reference TRBV5-8 and TRBJ2-7 gives the whole variable domain EAGVTQSPTHLIKTRGQQATLRCSPISGHTSVYWYQQALGLGLQFLLWYDEGEERNRGNFPPRFSGRQFPNYSSELNVNALELEDSALYLCASRAGTGVSEQYFGPGTRLTVT.

The chain joins TRBV4-1 to TRBJ2-3, with 9 nucleotides matching TRBD2. The CDR3 length is 14 residues. CDR1 is MGHRA, CDR2 YSYEKL, per germline. V was clipped by 3 bases and J by 13 bases; unmatched bases: 11. The CDR3, as DNA: TGCGCCAGCAGCCAGCGGGGGGGCGCTCGGGTTGAGTATTTT. Translation: CASSQRGGARVEYF.

V usage is TRBV30 and J usage is TRBJ1-5; a possible D gene is TRBD1 (5 bases). Germline V gene data show CDR1 as GTSNPN and CDR2 as SVGIG (reference sequence). This CDR3 has 16 amino acids. V dropped 1 base and J dropped 0 bases, with 13 bases sitting between them. This CDR3 reads CAWSAGGGYSNQPQHF. CDR3 DNA: TGTGCCTGGAGTGCGGGGGGAGGCTATAGCAATCAGCCCCAGCATTTT. The full variable domain, completed using reference TRBV30 and TRBJ1-5, is SQTIHQWPATLVQPVGSPLSLECTVEGTSNPNLYWYRQAAGRGLQLLFYSVGIGQISSEVPQNLSASRPQDRQFILSSKKLLLSDSGFYLCAWSAGGGYSNQPQHFGDGTRLSIL.

V usage is TRBV29-1 and J usage is TRBJ2-3; the match to TRBD1 covers 9 bases. V shed 4 bases, J shed 3 bases, and the junction held 2 bases outside the gene matches. In germline, CDR1 is SQVTM, CDR2 ANQGSEA. The CDR3 length is 13 residues. The CDR3 DNA follows: TGCAGCGTTGGGACAGGGGCGACAGATACGCAGTATTTT. This sequence encodes CSVGTGATDTQYF.

This chain links TRBV27 with TRBJ1-5, with 7 nucleotides matching TRBD1. V dropped 6 bases and J dropped 2; count of bases not matched to a gene: 13. Germline CDR1 MNHEY, CDR2 SMNVEV (reference sequence). There are 17 residues in the CDR3. Here the CDR3 reads CASRSGTARSGNQPQHF. CDR3 sequence (DNA): TGTGCCAGCAGATCCGGGACAGCACGGTCTGGCAATCAGCCCCAGCATTTT.

V and J are TRBV20-1 and TRBJ2-5; D unresolved. Trimming shortened V by 3 bases and J by 3 bases, and 5 bases separated the two germline ends. The germline V gene encodes CDR1 DFQATT and CDR2 SNEGSKA (reference sequence). The CDR3 consists of 11 residues. Here the CDR3 DNA reads TGCAGTGCTAGGGCCGAAGAGACCCAGTACTTC. Its protein product is CSARAEETQYF.

This clone was seen only a few times. The rearrangement links TRBV5-4 to TRBJ2-3; tentatively, D is TRBD2 (6 bases). Trimming pared 4 bases from V and 2 bases from J, leaving 14 bases between. The CDR3 is 15 residues long. The germline gives CDR1 SGHNT, CDR2 YYREEE (reference sequence). The CDR3, as DNA: TGTGCCAGCAGCAGTCGCGGGGTGTCCACAGATACGCAGTATTTT. Its protein product is CASSSRGVSTDTQYF.

Only a few counts were recorded for this clone. This sequence joins TRBV27 and TRBJ2-7, with 7 nucleotides matching TRBD1. This CDR3 region has 13 residues. The J segment lost 2 bases and the V segment lost 5 bases, leaving 3 bases of the junction unmatched. Germline CDR1 MNHEY, CDR2 SMNVEV (reference sequence). The CDR3 protein is CASSPTGTYEQYF. The CDR3, as DNA: TGTGCCAGCAGTCCGACAGGGACCTACGAGCAGTACTTC.

The chain is built from TRBV6-5 and TRBJ2-1, with D uncertain. The CDR3 totals 13 residues. The germline gives CDR1 MNHEY, CDR2 SVGAGI. Trimming took 5 bases from V and 10 from J, leaving 15 bases between them. CDR3 coding DNA: TGTGCCAGCAGTCGCTCCGAACGCGTGGAGCAGTTCTTC. Amino acids: CASSRSERVEQFF.

The V call is TRBV28, the J call TRBJ2-7; weak D call: TRBD2 (5 bases). The germline V gene has CDR1 MDHEN and CDR2 SYDVKM. The CDR3 runs 14 residues. Between the trimmed V and J ends, which lost 4 bases and 0 bases, there was a span of 10 bases. The CDR3 bases are TGTGCCAGCAGTTCGCGGGCTAGCTCCTACGAGCAGTACTTC. Translation gives CASSSRASSYEQYF.

V is TRBV6-5 and J is TRBJ2-3; no firm D call. The CDR3 totals 15 residues. V was shortened by 0 bases and J by 4 bases, with 11 bases between the two germline ends. The germline V gene encodes CDR1 MNHEY and CDR2 SVGAGI. The CDR3 coding sequence is TGTGCCAGCAGTTACTCGAGAAATCGCGCAGATACGCAGTATTTT. This gives the protein CASSYSRNRADTQYF.

CDR3: CASRIRDSRNTGELFF. As DNA, the CDR3 is TGTGCCAGCAGAATTAGGGACAGCCGGAACACCGGGGAGCTGTTTTTT. V gene TRBV19 combines with J gene TRBJ2-2; TRBD1 aligns across 7 bases. This CDR3 is 16 amino acids long. Germline V lookup: CDR1 LNHDA, CDR2 SQIVND (reference sequence). Trimming at V came to 9 bases and at J to 1 base, leaving 11 bases not matched to a gene.

The rearrangement joins TRBV6-5 to TRBJ1-1; a weak D match, TRBD1 (6 bases). The CDR3 runs 15 residues. V was clipped by 2 bases and J by 5 bases, with 15 bases between them. Germline V CDR1 and CDR2: MNHEY, SVGAGI. This CDR3 reads CASSYGRGFRTEAFF. DNA of the CDR3: TGTGCCAGCAGTTACGGGAGGGGGTTTCGGACTGAAGCTTTCTTT.

This rearrangement joins TRBV27 to TRBJ2-7, with TRBD2 as a possible D gene (5 bases). Between the trimmed V and J ends, which lost 2 bases and 7 bases, there was a span of 21 bases. This CDR3 contains 16 residues. From germline, CDR1 is MNHEY and CDR2 SMNVEV (reference sequence). The CDR3 bases are TGTGCCAGCAGTTTAAACTCCCTGGTTACCCCGGGAGAGCAGTACTTC. Translating gives CASSLNSLVTPGEQYF.

The chain couples TRBV7-2 to TRBJ1-4; 8 bases match TRBD1. Per the germline V gene, CDR1 is SGHTA and CDR2 is FQGNSA. Trimming cost V 3 bases and J 3 bases; bases outside gene matches: 6. This CDR3 comprises 16 residues. The CDR3 DNA follows: TGTGCCAGCAGCTTGACAGGGGTTAGCGCTAATGAAAAACTGTTTTTT. Its translation is CASSLTGVSANEKLFF.

This rearrangement joins TRBV7-9 to TRBJ1-1; 7 bases match TRBD1. V shed 10 bases and J 3 bases; nucleotides not matched to a gene: 8. Germline V gives CDR1 SEHNR, CDR2 FQNEAQ (reference sequence). The CDR3 is 13 amino acids. CDR3 residues: CATDRAQDTEAFF. The CDR3 DNA reads TGTGCCACCGACAGGGCGCAGGACACTGAAGCTTTCTTT.

V usage is TRBV12-5 and J usage is TRBJ1-1; D is perhaps TRBD1 (6 bases). CDR3 length: 15 residues. Per germline, CDR1 LGHNT and CDR2 FRNRAP. V lost 5 bases and J 0 bases, leaving 13 bases between the germline ends. This CDR3 reads CASGPSGGLNTEAFF. CDR3 nucleotide sequence: TGTGCTAGTGGTCCGTCCGGGGGGCTGAACACTGAAGCTTTCTTT.

The V gene is TRBV15, the J gene TRBJ1-3, with 7 bases fitting TRBD1. The trim removed 3 bases at V and 2 bases at J, leaving 7 bases unmatched. The germline V gene encodes CDR1 LNHNV and CDR2 YYDKDF (reference sequence). The CDR3 runs to 16 residues. The CDR3 here is CATSSHSGGTGNTIYF. The CDR3 coding sequence is TGTGCCACCAGCAGCCATTCAGGGGGAACTGGAAACACCATATATTTT.